Presented here are 11 T cell receptor beta chains from one specimen sequenced in a study of vaccination and CD4 T cells after COVID-19. Noted treatment: roughly nine-day PBMC culture with coronavirus spike peptide pools or control peptides (ViraFEST assay). The antigens for these receptors are not known. The Oncomine TCR Beta short-read assay generated sequence data from the DNA of cultured CD4+ T cells. TCRdb reanalysed the PCR reads using MiXCR and keeps one entry per CDR3 protein. The sample records more than 15,000 distinct CDR3 sequences, around 68% being singletons. Material: CD4+ T cells from blood, cultured in vitro. These receptors originate from a human donor who had recovered from COVID-19.

The chain employs TRBV7-2 and TRBJ1-6; possible D gene TRBD1, 5 bases. Trimming left V 5 bases short and J 0 bases short, with 8 bases between. CDR3 length: 15 residues. Germline V gene lookup returns CDR1 SGHTA and CDR2 FQGNSA. CDR3 sequence (DNA): TGTGCCAGCAGCATCGACAGCTCCTATAATTCACCCCTCCACTTT. Its protein is CASSIDSSYNSPLHF.

The chain joins TRBV7-2 to TRBJ1-2; 7 nucleotides align to TRBD1. Trimming at V came to 5 bases and at J to 4 bases, leaving 22 bases not matched to a gene. The CDR3 loop spans 19 amino acids. Germline V gene lookup returns CDR1 SGHTA and CDR2 FQGNSA. The CDR3 DNA reads as TGTGCCAGCAGCCTCAGGCACGGCGCCAAGGGGGCGGAGGGCTATGGCTACACCTTC. Amino acids: CASSLRHGAKGAEGYGYTF.

V gene TRBV7-8 combines with J gene TRBJ2-2; D is perhaps TRBD2 (6 bases). Germline CDR1 SGHVS, CDR2 FQNEAQ. Trimming removed 3 bases from V and 4 bases from J, with 15 bases in between. The CDR3 sequence is 16 residues long. CDR3 nucleotide sequence: TGTGCCAGCAGCTTTGGGCGGGGACCCATCACCGGGGAGCTGTTTTTT. Residues: CASSFGRGPITGELFF.

This chain connects TRBV27 to TRBJ2-3; unclear D gene. With 6 bases removed from V and 1 base from J, the gap between germline ends came to 14 bases. Germline CDR1 MNHEY, CDR2 SMNVEV (reference sequence). The CDR3 is 15 amino acids. The CDR3 DNA reads TGTGCCAGCAGAGTTGGAGACTTGGGCACAGATACGCAGTATTTT. As protein: CASRVGDLGTDTQYF.

A word on this clonotype: The junction departs from the called germline gene at one end, perhaps through a read error. The chain employs TRBV28 and TRBJ2-7, with unresolved D. The CDR3 has 11 amino acids. Germline CDR1 reads MDHEN; CDR2 reads SYDVKM. CDR3 region: CAGSASYEQYF. DNA for the CDR3: TGTGCCGGCAGTGCCTCCTACGAGCAGTACTTC.

The chain couples TRBV6-2 or TRBV6-3 to TRBJ1-2; possibly TRBD1 for D (5 bases). The CDR3 has 14 amino acids. Between the trimmed V and J ends, which lost 8 bases and 4 bases, there was a span of 17 bases. CDR1 is MNHEY, CDR2 SVGEGT, per germline. CDR3 protein: CASGRDGGLYGYTF. CDR3 in DNA: TGTGCCAGCGGCCGGGACGGAGGCCTCTATGGCTACACCTTC.

The chain employs TRBV20-1 and TRBJ2-7; 8 bases are shared with TRBD1. V shed 7 bases and J 6 bases; nucleotides not matched to a gene: 17. The CDR3 loop spans 15 amino acids. CDR1 and CDR2 (germline): DFQATT, SNEGSKA (reference sequence). CDR3 coding DNA: TGCAGTGTCCCACAGTCCGGGACAGGTCTCGGCGAGCAGTACTTC. Translated, it gives CSVPQSGTGLGEQYF.

Comment on this clonotype: Mismatch with germline at one junction end may stem from a read error. The genes are TRBV7-9 and TRBJ1-5, with unresolved D. The CDR3 extends over 13 amino acids. The germline V gene has CDR1 SEHNR and CDR2 FQNEAQ (reference sequence). As DNA, the CDR3 is TGTACCAGCAGCGGAATTGGGCTGCTGCCCCAGCATTTT. This sequence encodes CTSSGIGLLPQHF. The variable domain in full, with the rest retrieved from reference TRBV7-9 and TRBJ1-5, is DTGVSQNPRHKITKRGQNVTFRCDPISEHNRLYWYRQTLGQGPEFLTYFQNEAQLEKSRLLSDRFSAERPKGSFSTLEIQRTEQGDSAMYLCTSSGIGLLPQHFGDGTRLSIL.

This rearrangement joins TRBV7-9 to TRBJ2-5, with a weak D call TRBD1 (6 bases). V was trimmed by 5 bases and J by 1 base, leaving 11 bases between them. Germline V gives CDR1 SEHNR, CDR2 FQNEAQ (reference sequence). The CDR3 sequence is 14 residues long. In nucleotides, the CDR3 is TGTGCCAGCAGCCACCCGACAGGCCAAGAGACCCAGTACTTC. It specifies CASSHPTGQETQYF. Drawing the rest from reference TRBV7-9 and TRBJ2-5, the complete variable domain is DTGVSQNPRHKITKRGQNVTFRCDPISEHNRLYWYRQTLGQGPEFLTYFQNEAQLEKSRLLSDRFSAERPKGSFSTLEIQRTEQGDSAMYLCASSHPTGQETQYFGPGTRLLVL.

This chain links TRBV20-1 with TRBJ1-3; 9 positions agree with TRBD1. The CDR3 runs 15 residues. Per germline, CDR1 DFQATT and CDR2 SNEGSKA (reference sequence). The V and J ends lost 2 bases and 0 bases, in that order; junction bases with no gene match: 2. The CDR3 DNA sequence: TGCAGTGCTAGACGGGACAGGGACTCTGGAAACACCATATATTTT. It encodes CSARRDRDSGNTIYF.

The chain links TRBV6-1 to TRBJ1-1, with 7 bases matching TRBD1. Looked up from germline, CDR1 is MNHNS and CDR2 is SASEGT. The CDR3 contains 17 residues. The trim removed 5 bases at V and 1 base at J, leaving 13 bases unmatched. In DNA form, the CDR3 reads TGTGCCAGCAGTCGCGGCCTACAGGGGACTAGGAACACTGAAGCTTTCTTT. It translates to CASSRGLQGTRNTEAFF.